The clone carrying this TCR beta chain has more than one count but fewer than ten. Its target is unknown. Trimming took 3 bases from V and 6 from J; bases not matched to a gene: 7. The CDR3 totals 14 residues. CDR1 SQVTM and CDR2 ANQGSEA come from the germline V gene. The data belong to a study of human T cells and chemical hapten exposure. The overall study: The patients were mostly female; they had alopecia areata, totalis or universalis. General observations from the study: Sensitizing with DPC caused no change in TCRs above 1 in 1000 frequency.

As for time point: patch test 3, about 24 weeks after DPC sensitization. The treatment denotes: therapeutic diphenylcyclopropenone sensitization with weekly scalp DPC. Unseparated into fractions, whole blood served as the source from which total RNA was extracted. MiXCR was run by TCRdb on the RACE reads, yielding one entry per CDR3 protein. The repertoire includes more than 95,000 distinct CDR3 sequences, around 34% of them detected once, and 2.5% to 3% sits in the top ten. The sequencing here drew on whole blood, taken in connection with sensitization to the hapten diphenylcyclopropenone (DPC). The chain couples TRBV29-1 to TRBJ2-3; 9 bases map to TRBD2. This TCR was sampled from a man between 40 and 49 years old with alopecia areata. Some clones in this sample may be carry-over from other donors' samples. CDR3 DNA: TGCAGCGTTGAGGGCGGGAGGGCCAGTGATACGCAGTATTTT. Its translation is CSVEGGRASDTQYF.